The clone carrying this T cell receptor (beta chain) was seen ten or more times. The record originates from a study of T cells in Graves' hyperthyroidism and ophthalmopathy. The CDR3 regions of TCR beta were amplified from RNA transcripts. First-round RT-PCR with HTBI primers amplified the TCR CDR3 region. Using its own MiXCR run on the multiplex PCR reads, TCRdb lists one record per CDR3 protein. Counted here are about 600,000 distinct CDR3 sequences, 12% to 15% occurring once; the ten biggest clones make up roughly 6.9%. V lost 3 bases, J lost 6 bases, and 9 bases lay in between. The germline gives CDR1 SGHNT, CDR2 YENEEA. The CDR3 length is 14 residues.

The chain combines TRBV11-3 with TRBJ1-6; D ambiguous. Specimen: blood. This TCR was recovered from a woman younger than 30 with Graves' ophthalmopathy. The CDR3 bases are TGTGCCAGCAGCTTGGACGGTTCTAATTCACCCCTCCACTTT. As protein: CASSLDGSNSPLHF.